This section outlines one T cell receptor (beta chain) sequence together with its context. The data were produced by immunoSEQ multiplex PCR, yet TCRdb's version contains in-frame clones alone and is incomplete. Seen here are 70,000 or so clones, 80% to 90% observed once, and the top ten hold 2% to 2.5%. The source of the sample is a study of OX40 agonist ivuxolimab in advanced cancers. Trimming stripped 4 bases from V and 5 bases from J, with 12 bases between. The CDR3 covers 13 residues. Germline loops: CDR1 SGHRS, CDR2 YFSETQ. The chain combines TRBV5-1 with TRBJ2-5; D is unclear. The source of this sequence is an adult with an advanced solid tumor such as melanoma, head and neck, liver or kidney cancer. The source material was CD4+ or CD8+ T cells sorted from blood, sampled in a trial of the OX40 agonist ivuxolimab. CDR3 nucleotide sequence: TGCGCCAGCAGCCAGAGATTACGGGAGACCCAGTACTTC. As protein: CASSQRLRETQYF.